This passage covers 24 T cell receptor beta chains from one sample sequenced in a study of T cells after yellow fever vaccination. TCRdb reprocessed the 5' RACE reads with MiXCR, giving one entry per CDR3 protein. In the table there are about 400,000 distinct CDR3 sequences, 6.2% of which are singletons. The sequenced sample was PBMCs, obtained 5 days after the yellow fever booster vaccination. These receptors were obtained from a man younger than 45 who received the YFV17D yellow fever vaccine.

In this sample, this clonotype turned up a few times. The CDR3 protein is CASRTGQGQRFTDTQYF. For the CDR3, the DNA is TGTGCCAGCAGGACAGGACAGGGACAACGATTCACAGATACGCAGTATTTT. J is TRBJ2-3 and V is TRBV2; TRBD1 agrees at 8 bases. J was trimmed by 2 bases and V by 6 bases; bases with no gene match: 13. In germline, CDR1 is SNHLY, CDR2 FYNNEI. The CDR3 loop spans 17 amino acids.

This clonotype was picked up many times. J is TRBJ2-7 and V is TRBV28; D gene uncertain. The CDR3 has 11 residues. Trimming shortened V by 3 bases and J by 5 bases, and 5 bases separated the two germline ends. CDR1 is MDHEN and CDR2 is SYDVKM in the germline V gene. CDR3 loop: CASSFNNEQYF. The DNA for the CDR3 is TGTGCCAGCAGTTTCAATAACGAGCAGTACTTC.

The table lists this clonotype with a few counts. V gene TRBV7-2 combines with J gene TRBJ2-2; D could derive from TRBD1 or TRBD2 (5 bases each). V dropped 5 bases and J dropped 7 bases, with 8 bases sitting between them. The germline V gene encodes CDR1 SGHTA and CDR2 FQGNSA. The CDR3 has 12 residues. The CDR3 coding sequence is TGTGCCAGCAGCGCGAGGGGCGGGGAGCTGTTTTTT. Translation gives CASSARGGELFF.

This clonotype has at least ten counts. This chain joins TRBV7-6 and TRBJ2-1, with D tentatively TRBD2 (6 bases). This CDR3 is 19 amino acids long. The germline V gene has CDR1 SGHVS and CDR2 FNYEAQ. The V end lost 0 bases, the J end lost 0 bases, and 18 bases lay between the germline ends. CDR3 coding DNA: TGTGCCAGCAGCTTAGCGGGAGGCACCCTTAAGATCTCCTACAATGAGCAGTTCTTC. The encoded protein is CASSLAGGTLKISYNEQFF.

The table lists this clonotype with many counts. This chain uses TRBV18 with TRBJ1-5; D ambiguous. This CDR3 spans 14 amino acids. With 2 bases removed from V and 1 base from J, the gap between germline ends came to 6 bases. The germline V gene encodes CDR1 KGHSH and CDR2 LQKENI. This CDR3 is CASSPGRSNQPQHF. Written as DNA, the CDR3 is TGTGCCAGCTCACCAGGCAGGAGCAATCAGCCCCAGCATTTT.

This clonotype was detected ten times or more. The rearrangement links TRBV11-1 to TRBJ2-1; maybe TRBD1 (6 bases). Per germline, CDR1 SGHAT and CDR2 FQDESV (reference sequence). This CDR3 has 11 amino acids. V lost 0 bases and J 13 bases, leaving 7 bases between the germline ends. Here the CDR3 reads CASSLAGAQFF. In DNA, the CDR3 is TGTGCCAGCAGCTTAGCGGGGGCTCAGTTCTTC.

The rearrangement joins TRBV30 to TRBJ2-1; perhaps TRBD1 as D (6 bases). Germline V CDR1 and CDR2: GTSNPN, SVGIG (reference sequence). V dropped 0 bases and J dropped 5 bases, with 11 bases sitting between them. This CDR3 is 14 amino acids long. DNA for the CDR3: TGTGCCTGGAGTGTAGGGACACCCCACAATGAGCAGTTCTTC. Amino acid sequence: CAWSVGTPHNEQFF.

This clonotype was detected only a few times. The chain joins TRBV24-1 to TRBJ2-5; D may match TRBD1 or TRBD2 (5 bases each). Germline V gene lookup returns CDR1 KGHDR and CDR2 SFDVKD. Between the trimmed V and J ends, which lost 1 base and 5 bases, there was a span of 13 bases. The CDR3 covers 15 residues. CDR3 sequence: CATSDLWDQAETQYF. Here the CDR3 DNA reads TGTGCCACCAGTGATTTATGGGACCAAGCGGAGACCCAGTACTTC.

V usage is TRBV18 and J usage is TRBJ1-5, with 8 bases fitting TRBD1. CDR1 and CDR2 (germline): KGHSH, LQKENI. The CDR3 contains 15 residues. Germline trimming cut 2 bases from V and 7 bases from J; bases unmatched to any gene: 7. The CDR3 sequence is CASSPTGQGYQPQHF. The CDR3 coding sequence is TGTGCCAGCTCACCAACCGGACAGGGCTACCAGCCCCAGCATTTT.

This clonotype was observed many times. V and J are TRBV25-1 and TRBJ2-4; tentatively, D is TRBD2 (5 bases). CDR1 is MGHDK, CDR2 SYGVNS, per germline. There are 15 residues in the CDR3. V dropped 3 bases and J dropped 0 bases, with 9 bases sitting between them. The DNA of the CDR3 is TGTGCCAGCAGTGAGATAGGACTAGCCAAAAACATTCAGTACTTC. Translation gives CASSEIGLAKNIQYF.

The chain couples TRBV19 to TRBJ1-1; 8 nucleotides agree with TRBD1. The CDR3 loop spans 12 amino acids. Trimming cost V 1 base and J 12 bases; bases outside gene matches: 4. Germline-derived CDR1 and CDR2 are LNHDA and SQIVND (reference sequence). The CDR3 loop reads CASSIAGQGTFF. DNA for the CDR3: TGTGCCAGTAGTATAGCCGGACAGGGAACTTTCTTT.

This clonotype has ten or more counts. In DNA, the CDR3 is TGCAGTGCAGGGGCACAGGGGCCCTACGAGCAGTACTTC. This sequence encodes CSAGAQGPYEQYF. The rearrangement joins TRBV20-1 to TRBJ2-7; the match to TRBD1 covers 7 bases. Looked up from germline, CDR1 is DFQATT and CDR2 is SNEGSKA (reference sequence). This CDR3 comprises 13 residues. The trim removed 6 bases at V and 2 bases at J, leaving 7 bases unmatched.

This clonotype was detected a few times. The chain has TRBV4-3 and TRBJ2-7; TRBD2 matches at 13 bases. The V gene's germline CDR1 is LGHNA and CDR2 YSLEER. The CDR3 extends over 15 amino acids. V shed 0 bases, J shed 6 bases, and the junction held 2 bases outside the gene matches. CDR3 nucleotide sequence: TGCGCCAGCAGCCAAGATGGGACTAGCGGGACCGAGCAGTACTTC. This translates into CASSQDGTSGTEQYF.

The chain joins TRBV30 to TRBJ2-5; unclear D gene. In germline, CDR1 is GTSNPN, CDR2 SVGIG (reference sequence). This CDR3 is built from 13 residues. Trimming took 2 bases from V and 3 from J, leaving 10 bases between them. The CDR3 region is CAWSLGLKETQYF. The CDR3 bases are TGTGCCTGGAGTCTGGGGTTGAAAGAGACCCAGTACTTC.

This clonotype has a handful of counts. The gene calls are TRBV6-1 and TRBJ2-4; no firm D call. V was clipped by 6 bases and J by 7 bases, with 25 bases between them. The CDR3 has 17 amino acids. Germline V lookup: CDR1 MNHNS, CDR2 SASEGT. CDR3 sequence reads: CASRHTGRPEKRNIQYF. Here the CDR3 DNA reads TGTGCCAGCAGACACACCGGGCGGCCGGAAAAAAGGAACATTCAGTACTTC.

This clonotype has more than one count but fewer than ten. The J gene is TRBJ2-1, the V gene TRBV10-2; possibly TRBD2 for D (5 bases). Germline CDR1 and CDR2: WSHSY and SAAADI. The CDR3 has 14 amino acids. V dropped 7 bases and J dropped 0 bases, with 10 bases sitting between them. The CDR3 DNA is TGCGCCAGCATGGAGGCGAGCTCCTACAATGAGCAGTTCTTC. Amino acids: CASMEASSYNEQFF.

This clonotype was seen ten or more times. The chain joins TRBV9 to TRBJ2-6, with D unclear. The CDR3 sequence is 15 residues long. The V and J ends lost 0 bases and 0 bases respectively, with 4 bases between them. From germline, CDR1 is SGDLS and CDR2 YYNGEE. The CDR3 protein is CASSVVGSGANVLTF. The CDR3 nucleotides are TGTGCCAGCAGCGTAGTGGGCTCTGGGGCCAACGTCCTGACTTTC. Full variable domain (missing parts from reference TRBV9 and TRBJ2-6): DSGVTQTPKHLITATGQRVTLRCSPRSGDLSVYWYQQSLDQGLQFLIQYYNGEERAKGNILERFSAQQFPDLHSELNLSSLELGDSALYFCASSVVGSGANVLTFGAGSRLTVL.

This clonotype was observed many times. This chain connects TRBV9 to TRBJ2-5, with 8 bases lining up with TRBD1. V lost 2 bases to trimming and J lost 1 base; unmatched junction nucleotides: 1. CDR1 is SGDLS and CDR2 is YYNGEE in the germline V gene. The CDR3 contains 14 residues. CDR3 coding DNA: TGTGCCAGCAGCGTCCAGGGGGCCCAAGAGACCCAGTACTTC. Protein sequence: CASSVQGAQETQYF.

This clonotype was detected only a few times. The rearrangement links TRBV28 to TRBJ2-3, with 13 bases that match TRBD2. Germline CDR1 reads MDHEN; CDR2 reads SYDVKM. The CDR3 consists of 20 residues. Trimming removed 3 bases from V and 0 bases from J; junction bases left unmatched: 12. This CDR3 is CASSLTGPRTSGRSTDTQYF. The CDR3 DNA is TGTGCCAGCAGTTTGACAGGCCCCAGGACTAGCGGGAGAAGCACAGATACGCAGTATTTT.

This clonotype was found a few times. The chain links TRBV3-1 to TRBJ2-1; a possible D gene is TRBD1 (9 bases). The CDR3 has 16 residues. Germline loops: CDR1 LGHDT, CDR2 YNNKEL (reference sequence). Trimming removed 4 bases from V and 8 bases from J, with 21 bases in between. The CDR3 region is CASSPPGGTGSHEQFF. The CDR3 DNA is TGTGCCAGCAGCCCTCCGGGGGGGACAGGGTCTCATGAGCAGTTCTTC.

In its sample, this clonotype was seen many times. The V call is TRBV4-3, the J call TRBJ2-5, with 9 bases that match TRBD2. Germline assignment: CDR1 LGHNA and CDR2 YSLEER. CDR3 size: 15 residues. V shed 3 bases and J 5 bases; nucleotides not matched to a gene: 7. The DNA of the CDR3 is TGCGCCAGCAGCCAGGGTAGCGGGAGTGGTGAGACCCAGTACTTC. This translates into CASSQGSGSGETQYF.

The sample holds many counts of this clonotype. The chain carries TRBV20-1 and TRBJ1-3; D not certain. Trimming removed 0 bases from V and 0 bases from J, with 9 bases in between. Germline-derived CDR1 and CDR2 are DFQATT and SNEGSKA (reference sequence). The CDR3 consists of 15 residues. CDR3 DNA sequence: TGCAGTGCTAGAGATCCCAGGAGCTCTGGAAACACCATATATTTT. Translating it yields CSARDPRSSGNTIYF.

This clonotype came up many times. The chain joins TRBV11-1 to TRBJ2-1; D gene uncertain. This CDR3 region has 13 residues. The germline V gene has CDR1 SGHAT and CDR2 FQDESV (reference sequence). V was trimmed by 6 bases and J by 2 bases, leaving 8 bases between them. DNA for the CDR3: TGTGCCAGCAGTTTCGGGCCCTACAATGAGCAGTTCTTC. It encodes CASSFGPYNEQFF.

In this sample, this clonotype turned up many times. This chain links TRBV6-1 with TRBJ1-5, with a weak D call TRBD1 (5 bases). The V gene lost 5 bases and the J gene lost 0 bases, with 14 bases spanning the gap. The CDR3 is 16 amino acids. Germline values: CDR1 MNHNS, CDR2 SASEGT. The CDR3 bases are TGTGCCAGCAGTCCCCGACAGACTAATAGCAATCAGCCCCAGCATTTT. Translated, it gives CASSPRQTNSNQPQHF.